This T cell receptor (beta chain) was observed in a study of T cells in localized non-small cell lung cancer. A note on this clone: Its target is not known.

Study-wide results and limits: Clonality of T cells reached its maximum in uninvolved adjacent lung, surpassing tumor. Longer overall survival was linked to higher blood T cell density. Sequencing, confined to only one tumor region, leaves heterogeneity possible.

Here immunoSEQ multiplex PCR was the method, and the copy in TCRdb shows in-frame clones only, minus some. The table records 30,000 or so clones, 92% of them present only once. The sequence was collected from a female donor older than 55 with stage I lung adenocarcinoma. The sample in question was peripheral blood, obtained before any cancer treatment.

CDR3 sequence: CASSLSPLTQYF. CDR3 in DNA: TGTGCCAGCAGTTTATCCCCCCTTACGCAGTATTTT. The chain combines TRBV28 with TRBJ2-3; D gene unclear. This CDR3 has 12 amino acids. The germline CDR1 and CDR2 sequences are MDHEN and SYDVKM. The ends were cut back, 1 base at V and 8 bases at J, with 7 bases in the middle.